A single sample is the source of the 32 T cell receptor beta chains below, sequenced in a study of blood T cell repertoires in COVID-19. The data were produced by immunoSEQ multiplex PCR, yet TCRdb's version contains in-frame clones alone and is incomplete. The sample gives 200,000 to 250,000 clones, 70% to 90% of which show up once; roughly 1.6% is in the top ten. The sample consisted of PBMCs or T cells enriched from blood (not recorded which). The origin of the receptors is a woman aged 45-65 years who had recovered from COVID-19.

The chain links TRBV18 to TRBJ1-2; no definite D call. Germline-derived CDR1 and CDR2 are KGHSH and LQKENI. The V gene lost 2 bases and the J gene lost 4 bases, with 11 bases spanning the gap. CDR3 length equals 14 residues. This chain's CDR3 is CASSPSGGIYGYTF. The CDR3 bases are TGTGCCAGCTCACCATCCGGCGGGATCTATGGCTACACCTTC.

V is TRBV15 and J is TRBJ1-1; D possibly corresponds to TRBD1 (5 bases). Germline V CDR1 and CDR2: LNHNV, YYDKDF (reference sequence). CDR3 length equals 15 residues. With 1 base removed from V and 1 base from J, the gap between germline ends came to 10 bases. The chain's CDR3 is CATSRVPGGNTEAFF. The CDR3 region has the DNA TGTGCCACCAGCAGAGTACCCGGGGGGAACACTGAAGCTTTCTTT.

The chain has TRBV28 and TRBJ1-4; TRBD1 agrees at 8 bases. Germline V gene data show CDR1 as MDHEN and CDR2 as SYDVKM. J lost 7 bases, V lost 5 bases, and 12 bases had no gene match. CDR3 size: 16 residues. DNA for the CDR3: TGTGCCAGCAGTGCTTTGGGGACAGGATTGCGTGAAAAACTGTTTTTT. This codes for CASSALGTGLREKLFF.

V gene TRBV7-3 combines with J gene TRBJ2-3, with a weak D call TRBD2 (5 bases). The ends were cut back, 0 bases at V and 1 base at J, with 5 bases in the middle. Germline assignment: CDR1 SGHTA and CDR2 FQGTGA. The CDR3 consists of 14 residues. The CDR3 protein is CASSLTGGTDTQYF. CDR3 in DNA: TGTGCCAGCAGCTTAACGGGAGGCACAGATACGCAGTATTTT.

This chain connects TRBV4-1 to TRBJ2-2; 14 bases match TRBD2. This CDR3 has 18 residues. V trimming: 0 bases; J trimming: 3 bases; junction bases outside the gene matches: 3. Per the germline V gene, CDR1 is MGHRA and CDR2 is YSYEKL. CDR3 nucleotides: TGCGCCAGCAGCCAAGAGGGACTAGCGGGAGTGTACACCGGGGAGCTGTTTTTT. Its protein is CASSQEGLAGVYTGELFF.

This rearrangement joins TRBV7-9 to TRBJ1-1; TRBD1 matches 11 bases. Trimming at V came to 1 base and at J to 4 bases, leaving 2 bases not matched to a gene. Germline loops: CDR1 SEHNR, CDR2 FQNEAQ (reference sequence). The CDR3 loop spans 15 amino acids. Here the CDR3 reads CASSLVGTGGTEAFF. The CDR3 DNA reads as TGTGCCAGCAGCTTAGTAGGGACAGGGGGCACTGAAGCTTTCTTT. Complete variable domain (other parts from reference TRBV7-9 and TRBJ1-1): DTGVSQNPRHKITKRGQNVTFRCDPISEHNRLYWYRQTLGQGPEFLTYFQNEAQLEKSRLLSDRFSAERPKGSFSTLEIQRTEQGDSAMYLCASSLVGTGGTEAFFGQGTRLTVV.

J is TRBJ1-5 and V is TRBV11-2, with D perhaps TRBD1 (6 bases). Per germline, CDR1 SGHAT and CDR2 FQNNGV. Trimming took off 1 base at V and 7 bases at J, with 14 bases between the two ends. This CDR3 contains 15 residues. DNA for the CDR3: TGTGCCAGCAGCTTAGGCCCACAGGGTGGACAGCCCCAGCATTTT. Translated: CASSLGPQGGQPQHF.

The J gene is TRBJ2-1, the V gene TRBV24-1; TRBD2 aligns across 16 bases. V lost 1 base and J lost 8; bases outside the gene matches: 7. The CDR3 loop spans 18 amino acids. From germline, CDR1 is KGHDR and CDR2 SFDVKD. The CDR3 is CATSDFRGLAGGPDEQFF. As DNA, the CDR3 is TGTGCCACCAGTGATTTCCGGGGACTAGCGGGAGGGCCGGATGAGCAGTTCTTC.

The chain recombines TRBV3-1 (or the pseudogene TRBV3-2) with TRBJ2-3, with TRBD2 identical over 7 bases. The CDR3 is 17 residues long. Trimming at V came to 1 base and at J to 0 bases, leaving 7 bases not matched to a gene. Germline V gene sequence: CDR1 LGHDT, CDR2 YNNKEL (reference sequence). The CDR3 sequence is CASSQGVTSRSTDTQYF. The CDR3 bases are TGTGCCAGCAGCCAAGGGGTGACTAGCAGAAGCACAGATACGCAGTATTTT.

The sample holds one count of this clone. The CDR3 loop is CASTLEPQSEAFF. In nucleotides, the CDR3 is TGTGCCAGCACACTAGAACCACAATCTGAAGCTTTCTTT. V gene TRBV7-6 combines with J gene TRBJ1-1; no clear D. This CDR3 contains 13 residues. With 7 bases removed from V and 6 bases from J, the gap between germline ends came to 15 bases. Germline V gives CDR1 SGHVS, CDR2 FNYEAQ.

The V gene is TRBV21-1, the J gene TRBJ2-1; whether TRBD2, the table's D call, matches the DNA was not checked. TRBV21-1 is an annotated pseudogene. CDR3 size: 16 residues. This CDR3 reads CASSKGTSGTYNEQFF. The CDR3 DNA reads TGTGCCAGCAGCAAAGGGACTAGCGGAACCTACAATGAGCAGTTCTTC.

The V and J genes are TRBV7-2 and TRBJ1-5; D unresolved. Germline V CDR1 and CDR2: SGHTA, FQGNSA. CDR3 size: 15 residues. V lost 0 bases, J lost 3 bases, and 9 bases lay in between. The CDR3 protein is CASSLASGLNQPQHF. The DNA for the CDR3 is TGTGCCAGCAGCTTAGCGAGTGGGCTCAATCAGCCCCAGCATTTT.

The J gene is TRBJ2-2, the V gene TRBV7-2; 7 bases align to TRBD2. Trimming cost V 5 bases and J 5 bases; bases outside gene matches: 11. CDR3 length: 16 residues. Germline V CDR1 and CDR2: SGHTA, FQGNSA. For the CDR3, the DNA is TGTGCCAGCAGCAGCTCTAGCGGAGGCCCTACCGGGGAGCTGTTTTTT. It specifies CASSSSSGGPTGELFF.

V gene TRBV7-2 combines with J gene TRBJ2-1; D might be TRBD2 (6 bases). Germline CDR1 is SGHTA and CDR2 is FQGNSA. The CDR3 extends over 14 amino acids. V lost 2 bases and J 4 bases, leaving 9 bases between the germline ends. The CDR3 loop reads CASSLYGTYNEQFF. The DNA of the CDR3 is TGTGCCAGCAGCTTATACGGGACTTACAATGAGCAGTTCTTC.

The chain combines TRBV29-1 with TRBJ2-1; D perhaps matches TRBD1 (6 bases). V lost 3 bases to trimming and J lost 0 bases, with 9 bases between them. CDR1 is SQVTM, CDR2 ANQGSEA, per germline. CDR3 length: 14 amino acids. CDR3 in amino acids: CSVEDRSSYNEQFF. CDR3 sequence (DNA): TGCAGCGTTGAGGACAGAAGCTCCTACAATGAGCAGTTCTTC.

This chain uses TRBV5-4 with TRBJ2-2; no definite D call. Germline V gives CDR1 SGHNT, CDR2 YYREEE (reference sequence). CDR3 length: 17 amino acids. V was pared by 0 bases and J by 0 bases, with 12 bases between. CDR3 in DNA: TGTGCCAGCAGCTTGGTGCTGAGCGCAACGAACACCGGGGAGCTGTTTTTT. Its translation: CASSLVLSATNTGELFF.

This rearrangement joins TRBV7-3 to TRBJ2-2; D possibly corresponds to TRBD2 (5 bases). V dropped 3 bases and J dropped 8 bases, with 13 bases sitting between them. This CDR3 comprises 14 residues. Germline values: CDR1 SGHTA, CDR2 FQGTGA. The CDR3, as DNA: TGTGCCAGCAGCTTCCTCACCGGGGTGGGGGAGCTGTTTTTT. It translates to CASSFLTGVGELFF.

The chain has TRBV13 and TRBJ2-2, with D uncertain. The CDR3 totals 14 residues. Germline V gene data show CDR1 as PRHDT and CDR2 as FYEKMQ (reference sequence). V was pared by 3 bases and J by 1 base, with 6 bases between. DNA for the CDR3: TGTGCCAGCAGCTTCGTTAGGAACACCGGGGAGCTGTTTTTT. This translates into CASSFVRNTGELFF.

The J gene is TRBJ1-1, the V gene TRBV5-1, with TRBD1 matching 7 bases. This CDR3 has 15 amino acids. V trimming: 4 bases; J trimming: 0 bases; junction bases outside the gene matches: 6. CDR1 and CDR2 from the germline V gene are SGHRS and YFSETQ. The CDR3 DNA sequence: TGCGCCAGCAGCGAATTGACAGGGATGAACACTGAAGCTTTCTTT. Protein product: CASSELTGMNTEAFF. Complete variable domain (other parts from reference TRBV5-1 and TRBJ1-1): KAGVTQTPRYLIKTRGQQVTLSCSPISGHRSVSWYQQTPGQGLQFLFEYFSETQRNKGNFPGRFSGRQFSNSRSEMNVSTLELGDSALYLCASSELTGMNTEAFFGQGTRLTVV.

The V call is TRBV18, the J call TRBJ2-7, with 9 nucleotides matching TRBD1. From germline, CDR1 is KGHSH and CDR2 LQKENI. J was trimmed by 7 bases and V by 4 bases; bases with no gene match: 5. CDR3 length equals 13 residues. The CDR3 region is CASSQGQGEEQYF. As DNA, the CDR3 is TGTGCCAGCTCACAGGGACAGGGCGAAGAGCAGTACTTC.

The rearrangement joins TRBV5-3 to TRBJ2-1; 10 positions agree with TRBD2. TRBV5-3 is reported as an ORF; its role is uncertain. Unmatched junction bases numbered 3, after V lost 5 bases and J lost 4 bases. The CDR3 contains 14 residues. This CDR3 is CARRVSGGYNEQFF. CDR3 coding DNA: TGTGCCAGAAGGGTTAGCGGGGGGTACAATGAGCAGTTCTTC.

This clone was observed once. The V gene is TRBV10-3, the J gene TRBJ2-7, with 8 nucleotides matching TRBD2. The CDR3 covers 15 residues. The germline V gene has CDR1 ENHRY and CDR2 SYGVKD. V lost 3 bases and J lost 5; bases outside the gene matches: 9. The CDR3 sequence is CAISEPSGRGHEQYF. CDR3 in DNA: TGTGCCATCAGTGAACCCAGCGGGAGAGGGCACGAGCAGTACTTC.

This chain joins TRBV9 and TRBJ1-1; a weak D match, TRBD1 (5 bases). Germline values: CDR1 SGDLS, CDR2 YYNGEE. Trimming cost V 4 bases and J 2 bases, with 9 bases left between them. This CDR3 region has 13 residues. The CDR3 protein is CASSYQGNTEAFF. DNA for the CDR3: TGTGCCAGCAGCTACCAGGGCAACACTGAAGCTTTCTTT. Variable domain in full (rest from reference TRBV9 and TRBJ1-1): DSGVTQTPKHLITATGQRVTLRCSPRSGDLSVYWYQQSLDQGLQFLIQYYNGEERAKGNILERFSAQQFPDLHSELNLSSLELGDSALYFCASSYQGNTEAFFGQGTRLTVV.

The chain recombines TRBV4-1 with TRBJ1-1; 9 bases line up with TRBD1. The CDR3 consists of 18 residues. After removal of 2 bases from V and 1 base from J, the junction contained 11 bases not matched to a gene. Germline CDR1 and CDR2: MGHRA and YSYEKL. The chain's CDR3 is CASSQPRDREGSNTEAFF. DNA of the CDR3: TGCGCCAGCAGCCAACCTCGGGACAGGGAGGGGTCGAACACTGAAGCTTTCTTT.

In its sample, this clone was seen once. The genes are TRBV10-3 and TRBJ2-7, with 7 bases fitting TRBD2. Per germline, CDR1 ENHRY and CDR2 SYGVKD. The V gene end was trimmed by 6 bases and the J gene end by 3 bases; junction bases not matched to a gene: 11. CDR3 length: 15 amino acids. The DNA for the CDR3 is TGTGCCATCAGCGGGGGGAGCTCCCTTTTCTACGAGCAGTACTTC. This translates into CAISGGSSLFYEQYF.

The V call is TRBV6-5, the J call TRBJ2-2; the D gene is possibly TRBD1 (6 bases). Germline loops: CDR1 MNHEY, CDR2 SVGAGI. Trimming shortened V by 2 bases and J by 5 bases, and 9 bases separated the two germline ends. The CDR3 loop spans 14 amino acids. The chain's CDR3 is CASSYRGHTGELFF. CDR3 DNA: TGTGCCAGCAGTTACCGGGGACATACCGGGGAGCTGTTTTTT.

The CDR3 DNA reads TGTGCCAGCTCACCTACTAGTTCGGCTTCTGGGAGTACAGATACGCAGTATTTT. Its translation is CASSPTSSASGSTDTQYF. V usage is TRBV18 and J usage is TRBJ2-3, with D tentatively TRBD2 (5 bases). Trimming removed 3 bases from V and 3 bases from J, with 22 bases in between. The germline gives CDR1 KGHSH, CDR2 LQKENI. This CDR3 comprises 18 residues.

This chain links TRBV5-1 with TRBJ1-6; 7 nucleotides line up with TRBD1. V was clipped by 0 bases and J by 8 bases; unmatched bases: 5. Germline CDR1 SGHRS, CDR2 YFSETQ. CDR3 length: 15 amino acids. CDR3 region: CASSLGQGGDSPLHF. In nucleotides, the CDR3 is TGCGCCAGCAGCTTGGGACAGGGTGGGGATTCACCCCTCCACTTT.

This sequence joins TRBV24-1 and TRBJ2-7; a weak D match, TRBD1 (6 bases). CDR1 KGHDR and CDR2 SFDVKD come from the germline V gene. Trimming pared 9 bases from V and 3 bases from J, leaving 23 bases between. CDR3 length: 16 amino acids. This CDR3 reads CATPRTEEQGDYEQYF. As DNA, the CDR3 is TGTGCCACCCCAAGAACCGAGGAACAGGGAGACTACGAGCAGTACTTC.

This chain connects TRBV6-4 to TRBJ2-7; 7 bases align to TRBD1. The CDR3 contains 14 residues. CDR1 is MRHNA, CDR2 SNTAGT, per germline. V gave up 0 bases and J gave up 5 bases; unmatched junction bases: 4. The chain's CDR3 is CASSDSRQGNEQYF. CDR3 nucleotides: TGTGCCAGCAGTGACTCACGACAGGGTAACGAGCAGTACTTC.

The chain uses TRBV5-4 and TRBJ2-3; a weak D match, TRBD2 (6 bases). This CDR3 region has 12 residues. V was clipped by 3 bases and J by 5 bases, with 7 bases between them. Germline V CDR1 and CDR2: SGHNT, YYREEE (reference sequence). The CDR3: CASSWGVDTQYF. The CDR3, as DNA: TGTGCCAGCAGCTGGGGGGTAGATACGCAGTATTTT.

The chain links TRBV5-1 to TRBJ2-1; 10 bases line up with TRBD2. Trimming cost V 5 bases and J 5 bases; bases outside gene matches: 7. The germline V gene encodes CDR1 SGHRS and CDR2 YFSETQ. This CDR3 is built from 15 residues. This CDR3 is CASRGGTSVDNEQFF. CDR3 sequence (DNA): TGCGCCAGCAGGGGCGGGACTAGCGTAGACAATGAGCAGTTCTTC.